The clone carrying this T cell receptor (beta chain) appeared a single time. This record belongs to a study of blood T cell repertoires in COVID-19. Germline CDR1 reads MNHEY; CDR2 reads SMNVEV (reference sequence). The CDR3 sequence is 14 residues long. V lost 5 bases, J lost 7 bases, and 6 bases stayed unmatched. The assay was immunoSEQ multiplex PCR, and TCRdb's table has in-frame clones only and misses some. The sample lists around 170,000 clones, roughly nine tenths occurring once. The sequence was collected from a man aged 55 to 70 with acute or convalescent COVID-19. The sample taken for sequencing was peripheral blood. The chain is built from TRBV27 and TRBJ1-2, with 11 bases that match TRBD1. CDR3 bases: TGTGCCAGCAGTATGGGACAGGGGGTTGGTGGCTACACCTTC. Its protein is CASSMGQGVGGYTF.